This TCR beta chain was recovered during a study of cytomegalovirus exposure and HLA in healthy donors. Study-level information: The study placed around 85% of its approximately 380 genotyped donors in the Caucasian-associated ancestry cluster.

The PCR used 60 Vbeta and 13 Jbeta primers. Here immunoSEQ multiplex PCR was the method, and the copy in TCRdb shows in-frame clones only, minus some. The table has about 110,000 clones, 65% to 80% seen once. Findings of the study overall: TCR beta V- and J-gene trimming, according to a later analysis, was linked to a missense DCLRE1C variant. Highly shared variants forming one cluster were likely a sequencing artifact. Donors were assumed by presence/absence analyses to have roughly uniform sequencing depth.

The CDR3 is made up of 17 amino acids. Germline loops: CDR1 MDHEN, CDR2 SYDVKM. V lost 7 bases and J 2 bases, leaving 21 bases between the germline ends. A note on this clone: Its specificity is unknown.

The chain has TRBV28 and TRBJ1-5; D perhaps matches TRBD1 (6 bases). Sequenced material: PBMCs. This TCR came from a woman in her 40s in good health and CMV-seronegative. The CDR3 reads CASTTRGMGGGNQPQHF. The CDR3 region has the DNA TGTGCCAGCACTACCAGGGGTATGGGAGGGGGCAATCAGCCCCAGCATTTT.